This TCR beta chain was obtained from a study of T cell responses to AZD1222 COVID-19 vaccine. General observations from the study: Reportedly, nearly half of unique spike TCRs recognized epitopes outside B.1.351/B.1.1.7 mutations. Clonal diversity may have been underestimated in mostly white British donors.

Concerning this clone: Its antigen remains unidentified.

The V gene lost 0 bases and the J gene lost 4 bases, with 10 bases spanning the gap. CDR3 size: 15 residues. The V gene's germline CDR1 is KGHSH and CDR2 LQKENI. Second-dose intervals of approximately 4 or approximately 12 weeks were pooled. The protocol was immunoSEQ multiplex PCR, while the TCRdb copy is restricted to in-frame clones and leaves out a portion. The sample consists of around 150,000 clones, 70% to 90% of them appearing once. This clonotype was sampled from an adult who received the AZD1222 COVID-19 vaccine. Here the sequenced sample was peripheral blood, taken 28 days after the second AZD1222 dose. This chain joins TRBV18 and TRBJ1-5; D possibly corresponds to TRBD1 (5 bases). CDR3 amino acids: CASSPPGVQNQPQHF. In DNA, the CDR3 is TGTGCCAGCTCACCACCGGGGGTACAAAATCAGCCCCAGCATTTT.